These T cell receptor beta chains were read from a single sample in a study of CD8+ T cells in alopecia areata. Method: immunoSEQ multiplex PCR; TCRdb's copy keeps in-frame clones and lacks some. The profile shows about 140,000 clones, 62% of them singletons. The specimen was CD8+ T cells sorted from blood. All receptors derive from a human donor in good health. Both conserved end residues are part of each CDR3. A D gene is named only where the DNA matches it firmly. Size is stated for part of the rows, as once, few or many counts, or as a class when the clone is expanded.

>TRBJ2-3|TRBV7-6|TRBD2|NA
TGTGCCAGCAGCTTTAGAGCGGGAGGCACAGATACGCAGTATTTT
CASSFRAGGTDTQYF
>TRBJ2-1|TRBV9|TRBD2|once
TGTGCCAGCAGCGTAGGTGGACTAGCGCCTGGCGAGCAGTTCTTC
CASSVGGLAPGEQFF
>TRBJ2-1|TRBV5-1|NA|NA
TGCGCCAGCAGCTTGGAGTCTAGCCGCCTGGAGCAGTTCTTC
CASSLESSRLEQFF
>TRBJ1-4|TRBV20-1|NA|few
TGCAGTGCTCCCGGGTTAGACGAACTGTTTTTT
CSAPGLDELFF
>TRBJ1-5|TRBV5-6|TRBD1|once
TGTGCCAGCAGCCCGGGACAGGGGAGCAATCAGCCCCAGCATTTT
CASSPGQGSNQPQHF
>TRBJ2-1|TRBV9|TRBD2|NA
TGTGCCAGCAGCGCCAATCCCTCGGGACTACCTTACAATGAGCAGTTCTTC
CASSANPSGLPYNEQFF
>TRBJ1-1|TRBV27|NA|few
TGTGCCAGCAGTTTAGCAGGGGCGAACACTGAAGCTTTCTTT
CASSLAGANTEAFF
>TRBJ2-2|TRBV29-1|TRBD1|NA
TGCAGCGTTGTACTGACAGGGGGTAACACCGGGGAGCTGTTTTTT
CSVVLTGGNTGELFF
>TRBJ2-7|TRBV9|NA|NA
TGTGCCAGCAGCTCCCCCCGGACCGAGCAGTACTTC
CASSSPRTEQYF
>TRBJ1-2|TRBV27|NA|few
TGTGCCAGCAGTTTTTCCCGAGACAACTATGGCTACACCTTC
CASSFSRDNYGYTF
>TRBJ1-2|TRBV11-2|NA|NA
TGTGCCAGCAGCCACGACATTTATGGCTACACCTTC
CASSHDIYGYTF
>TRBJ2-7|TRBV13|NA|NA
TGTGCCAGCAGCCTCGGGGGCTCCTACGAGCAGTACTTC
CASSLGGSYEQYF
>TRBJ1-5|TRBV19|TRBD1|NA
TGTGCCAGTAGTATAGAAGCCGGGACAGATCAGCCCCAGCATTTT
CASSIEAGTDQPQHF
>TRBJ1-2|TRBV27|TRBD1|NA
TGTGCCAGCAGCCCGACAGGGTCGGGTGGCTACACCTTC
CASSPTGSGGYTF
>TRBJ2-1|TRBV7-6|TRBD2|NA
TGTGCCAGCAGCTTAGGGCGGGAGGGGAATGAGCAGTTCTTC
CASSLGREGNEQFF
>TRBJ2-7|TRBV28|TRBD2|NA
TGTGCCAGCAGTTTATATGCGGGAGACGCGTACGAGCAGTACTTC
CASSLYAGDAYEQYF
>TRBJ2-3|TRBV7-6|TRBD2|few
TGTGCCAGCAGCTCTACTAGCGGGGACCTTACAGATACGCAGTATTTT
CASSSTSGDLTDTQYF
>TRBJ1-3|TRBV29-1|NA|NA
TGCAGCGTTGAAATTTTCGGTTCTGGAAACACCATATATTTT
CSVEIFGSGNTIYF
>TRBJ2-7|TRBV6-1|TRBD2|NA
TGTGCCAGCAGTGCCGTCCAGGTAGCGGGCTACGAGCAGTACTTC
CASSAVQVAGYEQYF
>TRBJ2-3|TRBV7-2|NA|few
TGTGCCAGCAGCTCTAGTTCAGATACGCAGTATTTT
CASSSSSDTQYF
>TRBJ2-3|TRBV29-1|NA|NA
TGCAGCGTTGAAGGCGGGACCACAGATACGCAGTATTTT
CSVEGGTTDTQYF
>TRBJ2-2|TRBV12-5|NA|few
TGTGCTAGTGGTTTGGGCAACACCGGGGAGCTGTTTTTT
CASGLGNTGELFF
>TRBJ2-7|TRBV28|NA|few
TGTGCCAGCAGTTTACCTGGCGGGGTGGGCGAGCAGTACTTC
CASSLPGGVGEQYF
>TRBJ2-6|TRBV9|NA|NA
TGTGCCAGCAGCTCTGGTGGCCTGGCGGCCAACGTCCTGACTTTC
CASSSGGLAANVLTF
>TRBJ2-1|TRBV6-6|NA|few
TGTGCCAGCAGTACCGGAGGGCCCTACAATGAGCAGTTCTTC
CASSTGGPYNEQFF
>TRBJ1-1|TRBV9|NA|NA
TGTGCCAGCAGCGCCGGGGACGGGAACACTGAAGCTTTCTTT
CASSAGDGNTEAFF
>TRBJ2-1|TRBV28|NA|few
TGTGCCAGCAGTGATGGACGGACGAGCAATGAGCAGTTCTTC
CASSDGRTSNEQFF
>TRBJ2-7|TRBV29-1|NA|few
TGCAGCGTTGAGACAGGACCCACCTACGAGCAGTACTTC
CSVETGPTYEQYF
>TRBJ1-2|TRBV29-1|NA|NA
TGCAGCGTTGAAGGTCGAAATGGCTACACCTTC
CSVEGRNGYTF
>TRBJ1-1|TRBV19|TRBD1|NA
TGTGCCAGTACTCACAGGGGACCTGAAGCTTTCTTT
CASTHRGPEAFF
>TRBJ2-5|TRBV29-1|TRBD2|few
TGCAGCGTTGCCGCGGGAGGACTCCAAGAGACCCAGTACTTC
CSVAAGGLQETQYF
>TRBJ2-7|TRBV4-1|NA|NA
TGCGCCAGCAGCCAAGCTCAGTCCTACGAGCAGTACTTC
CASSQAQSYEQYF
>TRBJ2-2|TRBV5-4|NA|NA
TGTGCCAGCAGCGGACGGGAGAACACCGGGGAGCTGTTTTTT
CASSGRENTGELFF
>TRBJ2-5|TRBV7-8|NA|NA
TGTGCCAGCAGCTTAAAGGAGGGGGCTAACCCCCAAGAGACCCAGTACTTC
CASSLKEGANPQETQYF
>TRBJ2-3|TRBV29-1|NA|NA
TGCAGCGTTGTCCAGACAGATACGCAGTATTTT
CSVVQTDTQYF
>TRBJ2-7|TRBV29-1|TRBD2|NA
TGCAGCGTTGAGGCGACTAGCGTTGGGGAGCAGTACTTC
CSVEATSVGEQYF
>TRBJ2-7|TRBV4-1|TRBD1|NA
TGCGCCAGCAGCCAAGTGGGGACAGCGGCCTACGAGCAGTACTTC
CASSQVGTAAYEQYF
>TRBJ2-1|TRBV9|NA|NA
TGTGCCAGCAGCCCGAATCTCAATGAGCAGTTCTTC
CASSPNLNEQFF
>TRBJ2-2|TRBV9|NA|NA
TGTGCCAGCAGCGAAGGGGGCACCGGGGAGCTGTTTTTT
CASSEGGTGELFF
>TRBJ2-3|TRBV5-1|TRBD2|NA
TGCGCCAGCAGGAACCTAGCGGGAGTGGATACGCAGTATTTT
CASRNLAGVDTQYF
>TRBJ2-1|TRBV7-2|TRBD1|NA
TGTGCCAGCAGCTGGGGACAGAGTGGGAATGAGCAGTTCTTC
CASSWGQSGNEQFF
>TRBJ2-3|TRBV9|NA|NA
TGTGCCAGCAGCGTAGAAGTGCCGTGGGATACGCAGTATTTT
CASSVEVPWDTQYF
>TRBJ1-2|TRBV19|TRBD1|few
TGTGCCTCGGAGGAGGGGGCGAATGGCTACACCTTC
CASEEGANGYTF
>TRBJ2-7|TRBV9|NA|few
TGTGCCAGCAGCCCCCAGACAAGCCACGAGCAGTACTTC
CASSPQTSHEQYF
>TRBJ2-7|TRBV27|NA|once
TGTGCCAGCAGTTTATCTACATCCTCCTCTCGCGAGCAGTACTTC
CASSLSTSSSREQYF
>TRBJ2-7|TRBV29-1|NA|NA
TGCAGCGTTGCACTAACGGGCGAGCAGTACTTC
CSVALTGEQYF
>TRBJ2-7|TRBV2|TRBD1|NA
TGTGCCAGCAGTGAGCAGGGGACAGCGTCCTACGAGCAGTACTTC
CASSEQGTASYEQYF
>TRBJ2-7|TRBV19|TRBD2|NA
TGTGCCAGTAGTAGCGGGAGTGTCTACGAGCAGTACTTC
CASSSGSVYEQYF
>TRBJ2-1|TRBV12-5|NA|few
TGTGCTAGTGGTACCCGGGACTCCAACAATGAGCAGTTCTTC
CASGTRDSNNEQFF
>TRBJ2-7|TRBV27|TRBD2|NA
TGTGCCAGCAGCCCCAATGCGCGGGGGGAATTCACCTACGAGCAGTACTTC
CASSPNARGEFTYEQYF